The present T cell receptor beta chain was sequenced within a study of regulatory T cells in long-lasting Graves disease. With iRepertoire HTBI primers and Arm-PCR of CDR3 regions, TCR beta libraries were built. TCRdb re-analysed the multiplex PCR reads in MiXCR, keeping a single row per CDR3 protein. The profile covers just over 600,000 distinct CDR3 sequences, with under 20% appearing a single time and approximately 20% taken by the ten largest. This CDR3 has 15 amino acids. Per germline, CDR1 PRHDT and CDR2 FYEKMQ (reference sequence). V lost 5 bases and J 4 bases, leaving 17 bases between the germline ends. As regards this clonotype: Its antigen is currently unknown.

Stated time point: newly diagnosed GD, antithyroid drugs for less than 3 months. From PBMCs, RNA was extracted and then used to make the TCR library. Study-wide results and caveats: Persistent patients shared under 3,000 public clonotypes among themselves. Newly diagnosed patients shared fewer, at around 970.

Separately, the same data were catalogued under a study of T cells in Graves' hyperthyroidism and ophthalmopathy.

The V gene is TRBV13, the J gene TRBJ2-5; D might be TRBD2 (6 bases). The input for sequencing was peripheral blood mononuclear cells (PBMCs), taken at new diagnosis, from a patient treated with antithyroid drugs. The TCR sequence derives from a woman aged 25 to 39 with Graves disease. CDR3 protein: CASSPRDSLGETQYF. In DNA form, the CDR3 reads TGTGCCAGCAGCCCCAGGGACTCACTGGGAGAGACCCAGTACTTC.